Listed below are T cell receptor beta chains from one sample, sequenced in a study of T cell changes during pregnancy in multiple sclerosis. Generated by immunoSEQ multiplex PCR, the TCRdb table keeps only in-frame clones and is missing some. The sample carries approximately 40,000 clones, under 95% recorded once. This material consisted of CD8+ T cells from peripheral blood mononuclear cells, taken in the third trimester of pregnancy. The source of these receptors is a female donor with multiple sclerosis, enrolled in a pregnancy study. The CDR3 runs from the conserved cysteine through the conserved F or W. A D gene is named only where the DNA matches it firmly. A row's size may be missing; if present it is once, few, many or a size class.

CDR3aa: CASSGTALAGENTGELFF
CDR3nt: TGTGCCAGCAGCGGGACAGCACTAGCGGGAGAGAACACCGGGGAGCTGTTTTTT
d_gene: TRBD2
v_gene: TRBV7-9
j_gene: TRBJ2-2
abundance: -

CDR3aa: CASSQDRRLGKTASFQPQHF
CDR3nt: TGTGCCAGCAGCCAAGATCGAAGGCTTGGAAAGACAGCGAGTTTTCAGCCCCAGCATTTT
d_gene: -
v_gene: TRBV4-2
j_gene: TRBJ1-5
abundance: -

CDR3aa: CSVEDPAGASYNEQFF
CDR3nt: TGCAGCGTTGAAGATCCTGCGGGGGCCTCCTACAATGAGCAGTTCTTC
d_gene: -
v_gene: TRBV29-1
j_gene: TRBJ2-1
abundance: -

CDR3aa: CASSASGERDGELFF
CDR3nt: TGTGCCAGCAGTGCATCAGGGGAGAGAGACGGGGAGCTGTTTTTT
d_gene: -
v_gene: TRBV6-4
j_gene: TRBJ2-2
abundance: -

CDR3aa: CASPELRGVSYNEQFF
CDR3nt: TGTGCCAGCCCTGAACTGCGGGGTGTCTCCTACAATGAGCAGTTCTTC
d_gene: -
v_gene: TRBV25-1
j_gene: TRBJ2-1
abundance: -

CDR3aa: CASSPMAPSGRPWEQYF
CDR3nt: TGTGCCAGCAGTCCCATGGCCCCTAGCGGGAGGCCGTGGGAGCAGTACTTC
d_gene: TRBD2
v_gene: TRBV27
j_gene: TRBJ2-7
abundance: once

CDR3aa: CATAGPNTGELFF
CDR3nt: TGTGCCACGGCGGGACCAAACACCGGGGAGCTGTTTTTT
d_gene: -
v_gene: TRBV2
j_gene: TRBJ2-2
abundance: -

CDR3aa: CASSFGPGQVVSPYGYTF
CDR3nt: TGTGCCAGCAGCTTTGGACCGGGACAGGTGGTATCCCCCTATGGCTACACCTTC
d_gene: TRBD1
v_gene: TRBV7-9
j_gene: TRBJ1-2
abundance: medium-sized

CDR3aa: CAWKEDRYEQYF
CDR3nt: TGTGCCTGGAAGGAGGACCGCTACGAGCAGTACTTC
d_gene: -
v_gene: TRBV30
j_gene: TRBJ2-7
abundance: once

CDR3aa: CASSVTSGADEQYF
CDR3nt: TGTGCCAGCAGCGTTACTAGCGGAGCAGACGAGCAGTACTTC
d_gene: TRBD2
v_gene: TRBV9
j_gene: TRBJ2-7
abundance: -

CDR3aa: CASSSLPWAYQETQYF
CDR3nt: TGTGCCAGCAGTTCCCTCCCGTGGGCGTACCAAGAGACCCAGTACTTC
d_gene: -
v_gene: TRBV6-5
j_gene: TRBJ2-5
abundance: -

CDR3aa: CASSYSRGKGDEQYF
CDR3nt: TGTGCCAGCAGTTACTCTAGGGGGAAAGGGGACGAGCAGTACTTC
d_gene: -
v_gene: TRBV6-6
j_gene: TRBJ2-7
abundance: -

CDR3aa: CASSLRLAPYEQYF
CDR3nt: TGTGCCAGCAGTTTGCGACTAGCGCCGTACGAGCAGTACTTC
d_gene: TRBD2
v_gene: TRBV28
j_gene: TRBJ2-7
abundance: -

CDR3aa: CASGSRGTGELFF
CDR3nt: TGTGCCAGTGGTAGCAGGGGCACCGGGGAGCTGTTTTTT
d_gene: -
v_gene: TRBV19
j_gene: TRBJ2-2
abundance: -

CDR3aa: CAWNPGRSGTEAFF
CDR3nt: TGTGCCTGGAACCCAGGGAGGAGTGGCACTGAAGCTTTCTTT
d_gene: -
v_gene: TRBV30
j_gene: TRBJ1-1
abundance: -

CDR3aa: CASSFDPRDEQFF
CDR3nt: TGTGCCAGCAGTTTTGACCCCCGGGATGAGCAGTTCTTC
d_gene: -
v_gene: TRBV27
j_gene: TRBJ2-1
abundance: -

CDR3aa: CASSPTGLALHKTTGELFF
CDR3nt: TGTGCCAGCAGCCCAACAGGACTAGCCCTGCATAAAACGACCGGGGAGCTGTTTTTT
d_gene: TRBD2
v_gene: TRBV7-3
j_gene: TRBJ2-2
abundance: -

CDR3aa: CASSISGQLISNEQFF
CDR3nt: TGTGCCAGCAGCATTTCCGGACAGCTAATCAGTAATGAGCAGTTCTTC
d_gene: -
v_gene: TRBV9
j_gene: TRBJ2-1
abundance: -

CDR3aa: CAWTIAGGDNEQFF
CDR3nt: TGTGCCTGGACAATAGCGGGAGGTGACAATGAGCAGTTCTTC
d_gene: TRBD2
v_gene: TRBV30
j_gene: TRBJ2-1
abundance: -

CDR3aa: CASSFWAGVYEQYF
CDR3nt: TGTGCCAGCAGTTTTTGGGCAGGCGTCTACGAGCAGTACTTC
d_gene: -
v_gene: TRBV28
j_gene: TRBJ2-7
abundance: -

CDR3aa: CASIEAAVNTEAFF
CDR3nt: TGTGCCAGCATTGAGGCCGCGGTGAACACTGAAGCTTTCTTT
d_gene: -
v_gene: TRBV28
j_gene: TRBJ1-1
abundance: -

CDR3aa: CASSLPRQVTEAFF
CDR3nt: TGTGCCAGCAGTTTACCCAGACAGGTCACTGAAGCTTTCTTT
d_gene: -
v_gene: TRBV28
j_gene: TRBJ1-1
abundance: -

CDR3aa: CASSPSLNSNQPQHF
CDR3nt: TGTGCCAGCAGCCCCAGTCTTAATAGCAATCAGCCCCAGCATTTT
d_gene: -
v_gene: TRBV7-2
j_gene: TRBJ1-5
abundance: -